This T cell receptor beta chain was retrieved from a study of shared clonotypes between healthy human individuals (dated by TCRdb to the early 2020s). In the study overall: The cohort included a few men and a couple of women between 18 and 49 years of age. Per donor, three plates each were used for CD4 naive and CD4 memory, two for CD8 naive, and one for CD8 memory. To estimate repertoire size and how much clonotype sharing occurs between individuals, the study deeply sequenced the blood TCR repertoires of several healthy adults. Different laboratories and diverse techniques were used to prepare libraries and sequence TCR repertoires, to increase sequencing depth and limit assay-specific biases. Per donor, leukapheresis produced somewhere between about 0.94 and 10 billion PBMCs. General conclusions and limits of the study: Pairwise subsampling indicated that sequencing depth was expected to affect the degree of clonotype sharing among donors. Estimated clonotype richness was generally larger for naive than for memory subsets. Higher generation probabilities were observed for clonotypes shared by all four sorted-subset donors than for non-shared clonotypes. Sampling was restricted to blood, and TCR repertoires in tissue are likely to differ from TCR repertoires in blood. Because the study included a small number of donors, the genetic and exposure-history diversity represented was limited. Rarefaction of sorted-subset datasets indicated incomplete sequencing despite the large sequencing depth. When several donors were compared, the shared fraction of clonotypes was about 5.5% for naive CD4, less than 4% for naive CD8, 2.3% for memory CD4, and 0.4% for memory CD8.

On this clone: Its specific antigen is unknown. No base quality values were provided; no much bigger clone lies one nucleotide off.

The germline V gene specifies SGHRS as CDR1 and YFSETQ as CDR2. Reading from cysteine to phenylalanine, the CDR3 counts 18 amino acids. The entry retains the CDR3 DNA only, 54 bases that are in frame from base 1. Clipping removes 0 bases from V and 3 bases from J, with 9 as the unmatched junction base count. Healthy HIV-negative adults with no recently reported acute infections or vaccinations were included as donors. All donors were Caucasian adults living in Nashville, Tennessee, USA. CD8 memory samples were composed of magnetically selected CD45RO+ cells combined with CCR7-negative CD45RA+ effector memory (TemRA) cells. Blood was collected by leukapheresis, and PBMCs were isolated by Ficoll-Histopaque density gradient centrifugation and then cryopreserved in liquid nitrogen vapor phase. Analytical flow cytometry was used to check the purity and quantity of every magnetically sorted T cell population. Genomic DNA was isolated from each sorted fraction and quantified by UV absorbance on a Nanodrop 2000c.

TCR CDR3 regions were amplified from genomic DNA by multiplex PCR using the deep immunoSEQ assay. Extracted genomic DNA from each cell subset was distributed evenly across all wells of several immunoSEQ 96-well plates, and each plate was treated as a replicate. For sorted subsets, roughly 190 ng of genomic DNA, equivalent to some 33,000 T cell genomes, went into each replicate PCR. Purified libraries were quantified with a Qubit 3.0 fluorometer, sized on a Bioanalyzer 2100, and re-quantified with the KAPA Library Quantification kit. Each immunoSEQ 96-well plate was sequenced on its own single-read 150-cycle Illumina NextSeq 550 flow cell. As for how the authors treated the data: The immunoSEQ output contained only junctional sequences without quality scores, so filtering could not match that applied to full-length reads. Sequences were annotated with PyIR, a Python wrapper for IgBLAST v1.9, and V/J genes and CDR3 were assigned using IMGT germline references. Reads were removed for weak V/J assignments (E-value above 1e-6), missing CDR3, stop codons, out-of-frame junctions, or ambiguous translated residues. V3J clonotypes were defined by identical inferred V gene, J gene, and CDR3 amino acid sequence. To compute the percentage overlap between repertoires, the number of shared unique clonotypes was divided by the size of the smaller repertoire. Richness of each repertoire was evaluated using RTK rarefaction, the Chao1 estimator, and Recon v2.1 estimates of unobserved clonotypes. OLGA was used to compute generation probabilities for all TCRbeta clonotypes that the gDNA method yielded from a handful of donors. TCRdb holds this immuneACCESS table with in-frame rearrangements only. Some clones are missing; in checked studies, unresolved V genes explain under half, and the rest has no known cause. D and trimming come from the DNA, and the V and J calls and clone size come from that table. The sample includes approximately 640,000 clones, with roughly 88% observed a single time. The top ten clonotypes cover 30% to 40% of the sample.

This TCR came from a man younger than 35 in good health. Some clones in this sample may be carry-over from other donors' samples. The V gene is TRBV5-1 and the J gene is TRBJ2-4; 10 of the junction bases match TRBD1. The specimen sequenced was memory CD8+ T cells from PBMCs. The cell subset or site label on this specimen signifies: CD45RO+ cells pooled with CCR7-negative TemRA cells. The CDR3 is CASSLVVGQGVVKNIQYF. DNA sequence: TGCGCCAGCAGCTTGGTGGTAGGACAGGGGGTGGTCAAAAACATTCAGTACTTC.